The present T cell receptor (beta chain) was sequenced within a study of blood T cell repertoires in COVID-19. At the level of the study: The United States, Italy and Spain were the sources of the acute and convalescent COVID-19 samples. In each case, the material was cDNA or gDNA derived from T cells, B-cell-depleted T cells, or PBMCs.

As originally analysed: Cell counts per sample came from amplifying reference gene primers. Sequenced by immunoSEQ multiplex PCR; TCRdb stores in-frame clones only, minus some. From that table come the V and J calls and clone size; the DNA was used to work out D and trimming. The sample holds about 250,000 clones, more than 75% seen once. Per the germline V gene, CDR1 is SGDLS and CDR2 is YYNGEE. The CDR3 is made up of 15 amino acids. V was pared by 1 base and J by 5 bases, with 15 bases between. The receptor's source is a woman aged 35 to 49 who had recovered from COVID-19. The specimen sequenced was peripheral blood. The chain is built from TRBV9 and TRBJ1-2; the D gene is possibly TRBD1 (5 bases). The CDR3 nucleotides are TGTGCCAGCAGCGTATCGGCGGGGGTGCCATATGGCTACACCTTC. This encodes CASSVSAGVPYGYTF.